What follows are 2 T cell receptor beta chains derived from one specimen sequenced in a study of CD8 T cells in Susac syndrome. RNA in amounts of roughly 0.5 to 1 ug was reverse transcribed with random hexamers. TCRdb re-analysed the immunoSEQ multiplex PCR reads in MiXCR, keeping a single row per CDR3 protein. The table shows some 100,000 distinct CDR3 sequences, with approximately 93% occurring only once. The sample comprised CD4+ T cells from PBMCs. These receptors all stem from a human donor with multiple sclerosis.

This chain connects TRBV30 to TRBJ2-6; D call uncertain. Deletions cut 4 bases from V and 2 bases from J, with 6 bases between. The V gene's germline CDR1 is GTSNPN and CDR2 SVGIG (reference sequence). The CDR3 covers 13 residues. CDR3 sequence (DNA): TGTGCCTGGATGCGGCCTGGGGCCAACGTCCTGACTTTC. Residues: CAWMRPGANVLTF.

The J gene is TRBJ1-1, the V gene TRBV5-1, with D possibly matching TRBD1 (5 bases). The germline V and J ends were trimmed by 4 bases and 4 bases, with 23 bases remaining between them. The V gene's germline CDR1 is SGHRS and CDR2 YFSETQ. The CDR3 is 17 amino acids. The CDR3 DNA reads TGCGCCAGCAGCCTTCGCGGTGTAGGGGAAGGCGGCACTGAAGCTTTCTTT. Protein product: CASSLRGVGEGGTEAFF.